Shown below are 9 T cell receptor beta chains from a single sample sequenced in a study of blood T cell repertoires in COVID-19. Only in-frame clones appear in the TCRdb table, and some are missing; sequencing was by immunoSEQ multiplex PCR. This table has roughly 380,000 clones, approximately 89% appearing once. The sequencing sample was made of peripheral blood. The receptors shown here come from a woman aged 55-70 years with COVID-19, enrolled during active disease.

The V and J genes are TRBV4-1 and TRBJ2-1, with D perhaps matching TRBD1 (5 bases). The V and J ends lost 3 bases and 4 bases respectively, with 13 bases between them. The CDR3 has 15 amino acids. Germline CDR1 is MGHRA and CDR2 is YSYEKL. Here the CDR3 reads CASSHAGRGYNEQFF. CDR3 coding DNA: TGCGCCAGCAGCCATGCTGGTAGGGGATACAATGAGCAGTTCTTC.

V usage is TRBV5-4 and J usage is TRBJ2-7; the D gene is possibly TRBD1 (6 bases). Germline CDR1 reads SGHNT; CDR2 reads YYREEE (reference sequence). V was clipped by 3 bases and J by 1 base, with 11 bases between them. CDR3 length equals 14 residues. The CDR3 sequence is CASSWRQDSYEQYF. The CDR3 nucleotides are TGTGCCAGCAGCTGGAGACAGGATTCCTACGAGCAGTACTTC.

The chain carries TRBV5-4 and TRBJ1-1; D is undetermined. This CDR3 has 15 residues. The V gene lost 0 bases and the J gene lost 2 bases, with 11 bases spanning the gap. Germline CDR1 reads SGHNT; CDR2 reads YYREEE (reference sequence). CDR3 bases: TGTGCCAGCAGCTTGGAACGGGGTCTCAACACTGAAGCTTTCTTT. This sequence encodes CASSLERGLNTEAFF.

The V and J genes are TRBV5-5 and TRBJ2-1; a possible D gene is TRBD1 (5 bases). The CDR3 consists of 11 residues. V lost 5 bases and J lost 9, with 9 bases in between. The V gene's germline CDR1 is SGHKS and CDR2 YYEKEE (reference sequence). CDR3 sequence reads: CASRQVGEQFF. The CDR3 bases are TGTGCCAGCAGACAGGTGGGTGAGCAGTTCTTC.

V is TRBV10-3 and J is TRBJ2-7, with unresolved D. The CDR3 spans 14 residues. Germline-derived CDR1 and CDR2 are ENHRY and SYGVKD. V lost 2 bases and J lost 1, with 9 bases in between. The CDR3 DNA reads as TGTGCCATCAGTGAGGCTGGAGAGTCCTACGAGCAGTACTTC. This encodes CAISEAGESYEQYF.

This sequence joins TRBV12-3 or TRBV12-4 and TRBJ1-2; 8 positions agree with TRBD1. V gave up 6 bases and J gave up 5 bases; unmatched junction bases: 5. This CDR3 is 13 amino acids long. CDR3 nucleotides: TGTGCCAGCAGGTCGACAGGGGATTATGGCTACACCTTC. This encodes CASRSTGDYGYTF.

The chain uses TRBV7-8 and TRBJ1-5, with a weak D call TRBD1 (5 bases). Germline V CDR1 and CDR2: SGHVS, FQNEAQ. CDR3 length equals 15 residues. Deletions cut 6 bases from V and 0 bases from J, with 12 bases between. This CDR3 reads CASRRQSNSNQPQHF. The CDR3, as DNA: TGTGCCAGCAGACGACAGTCGAATAGCAATCAGCCCCAGCATTTT.

The V call is TRBV6-5, the J call TRBJ1-2, with TRBD1 matching over 7 bases. With V trimmed by 2 bases and J by 2 bases, 5 bases remained unmatched. This CDR3 region has 15 residues. The V gene's germline CDR1 is MNHEY and CDR2 SVGAGI. In DNA form, the CDR3 reads TGTGCCAGCAGTTACCATGACAGGGCCAACTATGGCTACACCTTC. It codes for CASSYHDRANYGYTF.

This CDR3 is CASREYNEQFF. In DNA form, the CDR3 reads TGTGCCAGCAGGGAGTACAATGAGCAGTTCTTC. The genes are TRBV6-5 and TRBJ2-1; D is unresolved. Germline V lookup: CDR1 MNHEY, CDR2 SVGAGI. Trimming removed 6 bases at V and 4 bases at J, with 4 bases between. The CDR3 is 11 amino acids.